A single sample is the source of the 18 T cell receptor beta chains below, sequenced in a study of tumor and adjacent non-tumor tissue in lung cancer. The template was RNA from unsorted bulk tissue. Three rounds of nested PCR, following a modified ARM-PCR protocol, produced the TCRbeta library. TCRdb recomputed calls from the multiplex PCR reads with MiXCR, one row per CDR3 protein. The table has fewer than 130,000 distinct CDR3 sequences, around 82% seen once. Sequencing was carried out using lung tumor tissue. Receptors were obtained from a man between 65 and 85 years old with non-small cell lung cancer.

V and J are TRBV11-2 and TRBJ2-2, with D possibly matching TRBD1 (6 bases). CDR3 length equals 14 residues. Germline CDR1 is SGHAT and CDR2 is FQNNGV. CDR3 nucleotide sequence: TGTGCTATCAGCCCGGACAGTCAGTCCGGGGAGCTGTTTTTT. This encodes CAISPDSQSGELFF. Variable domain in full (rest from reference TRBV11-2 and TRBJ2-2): EAGVAQSPRYKIIEKRQSVAFWCNPISGHATLYWYQQILGQGPKLLIQFQNNGVVDDSQLPKDRFSAERLKGVDSTLKIQPAKLEDSAVYLCAISPDSQSGELFFGEGSRLTVL.

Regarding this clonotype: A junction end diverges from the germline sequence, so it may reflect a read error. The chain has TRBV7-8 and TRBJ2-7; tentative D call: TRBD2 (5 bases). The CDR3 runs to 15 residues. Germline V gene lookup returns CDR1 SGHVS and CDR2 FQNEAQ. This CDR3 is CDSSQRLAGTYEQYF. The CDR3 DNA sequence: TGTGACAGCAGCCAACGACTGGCGGGCACCTACGAGCAGTACTTC. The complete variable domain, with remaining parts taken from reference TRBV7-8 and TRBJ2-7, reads GAGVSQSPRYKVAKRGQDVALRCDPISGHVSLFWYQQALGQGPEFLTYFQNEAQLDKSGLPSDRFFAERPEGSVSTLKIQRTQQEDSAVYLCDSSQRLAGTYEQYFGPGTRLTVT.

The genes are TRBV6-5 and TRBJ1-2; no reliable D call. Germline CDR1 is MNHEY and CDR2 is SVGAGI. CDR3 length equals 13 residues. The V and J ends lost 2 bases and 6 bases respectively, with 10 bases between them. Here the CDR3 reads CASSYVYGDGYTF. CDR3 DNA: TGTGCCAGCAGTTACGTATATGGGGATGGCTACACCTTC.

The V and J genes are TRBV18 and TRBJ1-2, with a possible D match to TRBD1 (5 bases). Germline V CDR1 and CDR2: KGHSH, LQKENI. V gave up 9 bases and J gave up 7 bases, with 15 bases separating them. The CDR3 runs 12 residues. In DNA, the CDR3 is TGTGCCAGTGCCAAGGGGATCGGTGGCTACACCTTC. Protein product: CASAKGIGGYTF.

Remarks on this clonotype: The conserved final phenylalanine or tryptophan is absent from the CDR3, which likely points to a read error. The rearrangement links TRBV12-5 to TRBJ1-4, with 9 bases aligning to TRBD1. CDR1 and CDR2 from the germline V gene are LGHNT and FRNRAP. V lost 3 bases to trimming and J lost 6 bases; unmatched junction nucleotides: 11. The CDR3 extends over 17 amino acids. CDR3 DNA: TGTGCTAGTGGTTTCACCACAGGGGGCGCCTATGATGAAAAACTGTTTCGT. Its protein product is CASGFTTGGAYDEKLFR.

The CDR3: CASSLNGSRSEGGYTF. CDR3 DNA sequence: TGTGCCAGCAGCTTAAATGGCAGTCGGAGTGAGGGTGGCTACACCTTC. The chain combines TRBV7-9 with TRBJ1-2; D gene uncertain. This CDR3 is built from 16 residues. CDR1 is SEHNR, CDR2 FQNEAQ, per germline (reference sequence). Trimming stripped 2 bases from V and 7 bases from J, with 20 bases between.

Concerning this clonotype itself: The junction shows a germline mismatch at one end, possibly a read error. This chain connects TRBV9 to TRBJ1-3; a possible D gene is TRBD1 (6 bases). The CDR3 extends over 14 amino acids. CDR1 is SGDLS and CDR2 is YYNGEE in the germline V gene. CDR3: CATSVQGRGNTIYF. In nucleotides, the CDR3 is TGTGCCACCAGCGTTCAGGGGAGAGGAAACACCATATATTTT. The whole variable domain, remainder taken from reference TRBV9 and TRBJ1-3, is DSGVTQTPKHLITATGQRVTLRCSPRSGDLSVYWYQQSLDQGLQFLIQYYNGEERAKGNILERFSAQQFPDLHSELNLSSLELGDSALYFCATSVQGRGNTIYFGEGSWLTVV.

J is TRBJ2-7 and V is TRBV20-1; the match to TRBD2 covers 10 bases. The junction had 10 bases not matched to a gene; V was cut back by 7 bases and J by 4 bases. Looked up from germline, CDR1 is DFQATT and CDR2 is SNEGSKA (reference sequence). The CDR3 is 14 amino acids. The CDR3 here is CSDEQREGVYEQYF. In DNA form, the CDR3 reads TGCAGTGACGAACAGCGGGAGGGTGTATACGAGCAGTACTTC.

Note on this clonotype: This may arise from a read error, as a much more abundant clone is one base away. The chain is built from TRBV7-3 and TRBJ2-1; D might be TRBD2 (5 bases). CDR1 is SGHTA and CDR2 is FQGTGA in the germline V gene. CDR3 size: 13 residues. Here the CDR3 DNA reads TGTGCCAGCAGTCGGAGCTCCTACAATGAGCGGCTCTTC. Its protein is CASSRSSYNERLF.

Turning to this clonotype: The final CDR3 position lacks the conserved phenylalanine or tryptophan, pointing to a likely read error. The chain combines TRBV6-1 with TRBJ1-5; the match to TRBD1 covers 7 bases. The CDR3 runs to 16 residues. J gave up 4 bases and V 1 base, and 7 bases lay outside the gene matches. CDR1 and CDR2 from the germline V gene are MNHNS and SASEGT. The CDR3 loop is CASSEGRGTVNQPQHY. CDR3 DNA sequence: TGTGCCAGCAGTGAAGGTAGAGGGACAGTAAATCAGCCCCAGCATTAT.

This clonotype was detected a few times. In DNA, the CDR3 is TGTGCCAGCAGCTCCCCTAGCACAGATACGCAGTATTTT. Amino acids: CASSSPSTDTQYF. The chain joins TRBV7-3 to TRBJ2-3; D remains unclear. This CDR3 region has 13 residues. The germline V and J ends were trimmed by 4 bases and 0 bases, with 5 bases remaining between them. Germline assignment: CDR1 SGHTA and CDR2 FQGTGA.

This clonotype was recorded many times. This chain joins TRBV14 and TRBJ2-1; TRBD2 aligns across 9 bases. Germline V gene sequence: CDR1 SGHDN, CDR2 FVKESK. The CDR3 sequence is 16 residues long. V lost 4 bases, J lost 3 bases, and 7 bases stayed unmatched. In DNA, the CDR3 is TGTGCCAGCAGCCCCGGGGGTAGCGGGAGCTACAATGAGCAGTTCTTC. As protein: CASSPGGSGSYNEQFF.

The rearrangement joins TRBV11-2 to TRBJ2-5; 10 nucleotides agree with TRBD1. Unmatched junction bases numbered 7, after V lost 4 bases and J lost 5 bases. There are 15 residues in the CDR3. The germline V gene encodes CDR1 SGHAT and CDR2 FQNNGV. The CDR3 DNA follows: TGTGCCAGCAGCTACGGACAGGGGGGATTCGAGACCCAGTACTTC. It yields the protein CASSYGQGGFETQYF.

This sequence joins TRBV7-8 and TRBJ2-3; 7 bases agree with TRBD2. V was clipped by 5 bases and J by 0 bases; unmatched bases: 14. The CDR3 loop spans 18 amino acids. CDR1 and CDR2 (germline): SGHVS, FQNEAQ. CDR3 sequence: CASSLRTSGNTSTDTQYF. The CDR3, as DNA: TGTGCCAGCAGCCTACGGACTAGTGGGAATACTAGCACAGATACGCAGTATTTT.

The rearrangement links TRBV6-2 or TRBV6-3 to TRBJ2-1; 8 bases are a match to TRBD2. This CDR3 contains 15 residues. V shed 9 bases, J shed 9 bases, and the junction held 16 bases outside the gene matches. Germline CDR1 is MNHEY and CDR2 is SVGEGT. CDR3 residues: CASSLGLGNTIEQFF. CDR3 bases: TGTGCCAGTAGTCTGGGACTAGGCAATACCATTGAGCAGTTCTTC.

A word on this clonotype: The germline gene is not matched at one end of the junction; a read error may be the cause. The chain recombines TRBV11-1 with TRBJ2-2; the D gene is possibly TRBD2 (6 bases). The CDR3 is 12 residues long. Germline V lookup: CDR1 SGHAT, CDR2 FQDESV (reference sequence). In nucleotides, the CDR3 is TGTACCAGCAGCATAGGCGGCGGGAAGCTGTTTTTT. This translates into CTSSIGGGKLFF.

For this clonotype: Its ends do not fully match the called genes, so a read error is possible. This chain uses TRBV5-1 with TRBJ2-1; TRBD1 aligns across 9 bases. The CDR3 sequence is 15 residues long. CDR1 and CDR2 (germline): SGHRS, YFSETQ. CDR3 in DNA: TGCGCCAGCAGCCCCGGGACAGGGAGTTGGCATGAGCATTTCTTC. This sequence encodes CASSPGTGSWHEHFF.

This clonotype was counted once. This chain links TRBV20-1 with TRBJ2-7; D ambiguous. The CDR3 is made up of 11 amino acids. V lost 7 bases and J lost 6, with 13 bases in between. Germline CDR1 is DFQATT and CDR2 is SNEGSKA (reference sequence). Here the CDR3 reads CSGSSVSEQYF. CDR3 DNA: TGCAGTGGTAGTTCAGTCTCCGAGCAGTACTTC.